The 6 T cell receptor beta chains presented below share a single source sample, sequenced in a study of technical replicates of blood from a few donors (dated by TCRdb to about 2017). Receptor amplification or capture employed the immunoSEQ multiplex PCR assay. TCRdb took over this immuneACCESS table, retaining in-frame rearrangements with V and J assigned. Such tables are incomplete; in checked studies, under half of the missing clones stem from an unresolved V gene, and the remainder is unexplained. For this sample the table gives fewer than 90,000 clones, of which about nine tenths were detected only once. Approximately 0.41% of the sample is held by the ten biggest clonotypes. What was sequenced was T cells isolated from PBMCs. All receptors come from a human donor in good health.

This clone showed up just once. The chain uses TRBV5-6 and TRBJ1-5; tentative D call: TRBD1 (6 bases). In germline, CDR1 is SGHDT, CDR2 YYEEEE. The CDR3 extends over 15 amino acids. V shed 2 bases and J shed 2 bases, with 11 bases lying between them. CDR3 sequence (DNA): TGTGCCAGCAGCTTATCCCCAGGGGGCAATCAGCCCCAGCATTTT. It codes for CASSLSPGGNQPQHF.

The J gene is TRBJ2-1, the V gene TRBV19; TRBD2 is a possible D gene (6 bases). The CDR3 is made up of 15 amino acids. The germline V gene has CDR1 LNHDA and CDR2 SQIVND (reference sequence). Trimming left V 5 bases short and J 0 bases short, with 11 bases between. The chain's CDR3 is CASSRLESSYNEQFF. The CDR3 nucleotides are TGTGCCAGTAGTCGACTAGAGAGCTCCTACAATGAGCAGTTCTTC.

The chain joins TRBV6-5 to TRBJ1-2, with TRBD1 matching 10 bases. Germline V gene data show CDR1 as MNHEY and CDR2 as SVGAGI. J was trimmed by 7 bases and V by 1 base; bases with no gene match: 3. There are 14 residues in the CDR3. CDR3 coding DNA: TGTGCCAGCAGTTACTTGACAGGGGGCTCTGGCTACACCTTC. It codes for CASSYLTGGSGYTF.

This clone was observed a single time. The chain joins TRBV20-1 to TRBJ1-1, with D hard to call. The V end lost 4 bases, the J end lost 4 bases, and 7 bases lay between the germline ends. Germline V gene data show CDR1 as DFQATT and CDR2 as SNEGSKA (reference sequence). The CDR3 is 11 residues long. The CDR3 nucleotides are TGCAGTGCTACATTCGGCACTGAAGCTTTCTTT. Translation: CSATFGTEAFF.

The J gene is TRBJ1-1, the V gene TRBV30, with D possibly being TRBD1 (5 bases). The germline V gene has CDR1 GTSNPN and CDR2 SVGIG (reference sequence). V was trimmed by 2 bases and J by 0 bases, leaving 10 bases between them. There are 14 residues in the CDR3. As DNA, the CDR3 is TGTGCCTGGAGTACGGGACTGATGAACACTGAAGCTTTCTTT. It is translated as CAWSTGLMNTEAFF.

Here the CDR3 reads CASSFIGDTEAFF. In DNA, the CDR3 is TGTGCCAGCAGCTTTATAGGGGACACTGAAGCTTTCTTT. The chain couples TRBV5-6 to TRBJ1-1, with D possibly being TRBD1 (5 bases). The CDR3 is made up of 13 amino acids. Germline assignment: CDR1 SGHDT and CDR2 YYEEEE. V dropped 2 bases and J dropped 3 bases, with 8 bases sitting between them. Based on the CDR3 plus reference TRBV5-6 and TRBJ1-1, the full variable domain is DAGVTQSPTHLIKTRGQQVTLRCSPKSGHDTVSWYQQALGQGPQFIFQYYEEEERQRGNFPDRFSGHQFPNYSSELNVNALLLGDSALYLCASSFIGDTEAFFGQGTRLTVV.